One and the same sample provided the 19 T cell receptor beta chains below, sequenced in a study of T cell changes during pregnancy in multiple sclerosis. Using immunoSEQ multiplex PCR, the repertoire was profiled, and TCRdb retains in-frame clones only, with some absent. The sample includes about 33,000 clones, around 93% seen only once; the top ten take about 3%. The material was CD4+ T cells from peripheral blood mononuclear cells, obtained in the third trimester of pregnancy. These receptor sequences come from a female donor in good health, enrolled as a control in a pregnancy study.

The CDR3 here is CAGARLNTEAFF. The CDR3 coding sequence is TGTGCCGGAGCTCGTTTGAACACTGAAGCTTTCTTT. The rearrangement links TRBV11-2 to TRBJ1-1, with D uncertain. The CDR3 sequence is 12 residues long. V lost 11 bases and J 0 bases, leaving 10 bases between the germline ends. Germline V lookup: CDR1 SGHAT, CDR2 FQNNGV.

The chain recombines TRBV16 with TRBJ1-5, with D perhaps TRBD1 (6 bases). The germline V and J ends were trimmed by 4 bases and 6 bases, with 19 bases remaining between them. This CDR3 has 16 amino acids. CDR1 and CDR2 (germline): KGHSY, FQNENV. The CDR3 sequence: CASSPMRGGTGQPQHF. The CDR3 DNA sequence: TGTGCCAGCAGCCCCATGCGAGGGGGAACCGGTCAGCCCCAGCATTTT.

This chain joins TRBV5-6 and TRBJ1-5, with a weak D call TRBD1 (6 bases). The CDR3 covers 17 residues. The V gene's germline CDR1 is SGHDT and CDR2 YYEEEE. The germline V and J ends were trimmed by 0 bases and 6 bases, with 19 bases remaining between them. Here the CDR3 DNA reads TGTGCCAGCAGCTTGGGCCCCGTTGGGGGGGCGGCTCAGCCCCAGCATTTT. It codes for CASSLGPVGGAAQPQHF.

CDR3 nucleotides: TGTGCCAGCAGCTCAAACTACGAGCAGTACTTC. Translated, it gives CASSSNYEQYF. The chain uses TRBV5-6 and TRBJ2-7; D gene unclear. Per the germline V gene, CDR1 is SGHDT and CDR2 is YYEEEE. This CDR3 has 11 amino acids. V was clipped by 3 bases and J by 3 bases, with 4 bases between them.

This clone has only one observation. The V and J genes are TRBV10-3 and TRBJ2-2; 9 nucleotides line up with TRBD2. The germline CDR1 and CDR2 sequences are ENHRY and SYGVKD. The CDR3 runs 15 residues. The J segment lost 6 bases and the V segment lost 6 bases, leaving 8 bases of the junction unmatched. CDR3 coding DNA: TGTGCCATCAGCCCCGGACTAGCGATCGCCGGGGAGCTGTTTTTT. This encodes CAISPGLAIAGELFF.

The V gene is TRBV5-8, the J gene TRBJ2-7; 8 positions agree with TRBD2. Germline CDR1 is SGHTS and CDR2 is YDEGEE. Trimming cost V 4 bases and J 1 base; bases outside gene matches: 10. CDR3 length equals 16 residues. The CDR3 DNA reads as TGTGCCAGCAGCCTAGGCCTGGGACTAGAGTCCTACGAGCAGTACTTC. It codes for CASSLGLGLESYEQYF.

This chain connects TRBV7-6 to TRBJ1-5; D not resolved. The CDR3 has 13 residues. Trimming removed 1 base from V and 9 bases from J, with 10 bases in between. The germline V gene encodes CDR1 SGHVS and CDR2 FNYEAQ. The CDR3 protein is CASSLGGSRPQHF. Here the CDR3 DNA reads TGTGCCAGCAGCTTAGGAGGCAGTCGGCCCCAGCATTTT.

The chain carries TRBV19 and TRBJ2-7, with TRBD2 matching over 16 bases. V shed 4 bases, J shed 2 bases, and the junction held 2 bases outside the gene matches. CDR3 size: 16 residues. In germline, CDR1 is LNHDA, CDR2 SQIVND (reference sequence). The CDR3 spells CASSRGLAGGPYEQYF. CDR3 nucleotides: TGTGCCAGTAGTAGGGGACTAGCGGGAGGGCCCTACGAGCAGTACTTC.

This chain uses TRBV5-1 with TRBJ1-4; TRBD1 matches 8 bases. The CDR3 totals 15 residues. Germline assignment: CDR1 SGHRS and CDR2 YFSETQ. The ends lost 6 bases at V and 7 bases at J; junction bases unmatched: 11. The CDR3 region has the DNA TGCGCCAGCAAGCCCAACACAGGGGGGAGTGAAAAACTGTTTTTT. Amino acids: CASKPNTGGSEKLFF.

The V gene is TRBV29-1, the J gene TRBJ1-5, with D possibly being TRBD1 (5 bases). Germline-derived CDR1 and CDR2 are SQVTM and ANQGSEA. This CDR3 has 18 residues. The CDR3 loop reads CPAGGFQGGSSPDQPQHF. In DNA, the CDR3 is TGCCCTGCAGGTGGCTTCCAGGGAGGTTCTTCGCCGGATCAGCCCCAGCATTTT.

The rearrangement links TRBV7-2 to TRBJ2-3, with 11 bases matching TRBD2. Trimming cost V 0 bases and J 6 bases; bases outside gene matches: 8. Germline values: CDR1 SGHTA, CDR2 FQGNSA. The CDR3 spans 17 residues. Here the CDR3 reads CASSLAPLAGELDTQYF. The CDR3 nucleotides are TGTGCCAGCAGCTTAGCACCACTAGCGGGAGAACTGGATACGCAGTATTTT.

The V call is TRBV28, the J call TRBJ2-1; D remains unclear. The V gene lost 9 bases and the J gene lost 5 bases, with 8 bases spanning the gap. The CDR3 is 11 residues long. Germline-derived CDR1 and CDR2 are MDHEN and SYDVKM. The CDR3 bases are TGTGCCAGTAAACTTGACAATGAGCAGTTCTTC. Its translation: CASKLDNEQFF.

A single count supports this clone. Here the CDR3 DNA reads TGTGCCAGCAGTTTCGCAGCGGGGGATACCTACGAGCAGTACTTC. Translated, it gives CASSFAAGDTYEQYF. This chain uses TRBV6-5 with TRBJ2-7, with 8 bases fitting TRBD2. Germline V gene data show CDR1 as MNHEY and CDR2 as SVGAGI. With V trimmed by 4 bases and J by 2 bases, 7 bases remained unmatched. The CDR3 spans 15 residues.

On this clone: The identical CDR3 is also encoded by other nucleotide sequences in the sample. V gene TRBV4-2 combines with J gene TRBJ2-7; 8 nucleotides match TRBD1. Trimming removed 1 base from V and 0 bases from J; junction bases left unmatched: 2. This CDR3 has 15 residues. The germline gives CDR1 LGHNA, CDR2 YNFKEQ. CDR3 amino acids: CASSQGQGSSYEQYF. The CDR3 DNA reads TGTGCCAGCAGCCAAGGACAGGGGAGCTCCTACGAGCAGTACTTC.

CDR3 region: CASSVDSLNTEAFF. The CDR3 DNA is TGTGCCAGCAGCGTTGACAGTTTGAACACTGAAGCTTTCTTT. The V and J genes are TRBV5-4 and TRBJ1-1; a weak D match, TRBD1 (5 bases). V lost 4 bases and J 0 bases, leaving 10 bases between the germline ends. The CDR3 is 14 residues long. The germline CDR1 and CDR2 sequences are SGHNT and YYREEE (reference sequence).

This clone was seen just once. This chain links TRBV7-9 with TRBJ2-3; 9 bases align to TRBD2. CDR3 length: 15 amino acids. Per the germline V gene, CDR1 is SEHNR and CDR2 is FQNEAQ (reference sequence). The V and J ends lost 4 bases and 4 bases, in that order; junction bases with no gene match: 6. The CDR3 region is CASSSNLAGADTQYF. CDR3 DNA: TGTGCCAGCAGCTCTAACTTAGCGGGAGCAGATACGCAGTATTTT.

The CDR3 reads CASSLSGGGSGELFF. CDR3 bases: TGTGCCAGCAGTTTATCTGGGGGAGGCTCCGGGGAGCTGTTTTTT. V and J are TRBV28 and TRBJ2-2; a possible D gene is TRBD2 (6 bases). CDR3 length: 15 amino acids. Germline V gene sequence: CDR1 MDHEN, CDR2 SYDVKM. V was pared by 1 base and J by 6 bases, with 12 bases between. The entire variable domain, with the rest obtained from reference TRBV28 and TRBJ2-2, is as follows: DVKVTQSSRYLVKRTGEKVFLECVQDMDHENMFWYRQDPGLGLRLIYFSYDVKMKEKGDIPEGYSVSREKKERFSLILESASTNQTSMYLCASSLSGGGSGELFFGEGSRLTVL.

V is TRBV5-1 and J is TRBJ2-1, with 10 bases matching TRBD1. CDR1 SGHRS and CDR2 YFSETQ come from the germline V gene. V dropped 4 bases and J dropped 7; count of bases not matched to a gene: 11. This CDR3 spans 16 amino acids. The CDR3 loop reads CASSPIIGTGVNEQFF. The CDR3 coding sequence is TGCGCCAGCAGCCCTATAATCGGGACAGGGGTAAATGAGCAGTTCTTC.

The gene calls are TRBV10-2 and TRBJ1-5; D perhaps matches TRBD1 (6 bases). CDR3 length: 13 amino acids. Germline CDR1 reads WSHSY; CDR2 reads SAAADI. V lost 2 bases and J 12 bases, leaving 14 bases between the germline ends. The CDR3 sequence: CASSENDGGLQHF. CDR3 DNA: TGCGCCAGCAGTGAGAATGATGGGGGCCTCCAGCATTTT.